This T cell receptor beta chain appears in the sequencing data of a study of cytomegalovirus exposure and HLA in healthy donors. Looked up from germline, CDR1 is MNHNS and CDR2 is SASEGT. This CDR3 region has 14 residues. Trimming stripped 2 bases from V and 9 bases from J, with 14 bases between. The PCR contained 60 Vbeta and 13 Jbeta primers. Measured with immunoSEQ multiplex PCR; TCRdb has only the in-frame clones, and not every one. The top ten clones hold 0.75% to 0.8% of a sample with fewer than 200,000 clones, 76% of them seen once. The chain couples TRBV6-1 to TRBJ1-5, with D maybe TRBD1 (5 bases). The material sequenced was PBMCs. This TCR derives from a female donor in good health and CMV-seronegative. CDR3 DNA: TGTGCCAGCAGTGAACAGGGACCCGGGGGGCCCCAGCATTTT. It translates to CASSEQGPGGPQHF.